The TCR beta chain under discussion was sequenced for a study of Graves' ophthalmopathy and Graves' hyperthyroidism. Trimming took 0 bases from V and 0 from J, leaving 6 bases between them. CDR3 size: 15 residues. Germline CDR1 and CDR2: LNHDA and SQIVND (reference sequence). This clonotype was counted ten times or more. Using RNA transcripts, the TCR beta CDR3 regions were amplified. The authors performed first-round RT-PCR with HTBI primers and then a second-round multiplex PCR. Each CDR3 protein is one row after TCRdb ran MiXCR on the multiplex PCR reads. The table shows around 1.1 million distinct CDR3 sequences, with about 38% occurring only once.

The source of this sequence is an adult man with Graves' hyperthyroidism. The sequenced sample consisted of peripheral blood or thyroid tissue (not recorded which). The rearrangement joins TRBV19 to TRBJ1-5; D ambiguous. CDR3 nucleotides: TGTGCCAGTAGTATAGAACGGAATAGCAATCAGCCCCAGCATTTT. Protein product: CASSIERNSNQPQHF.